This record concerns one TCR beta chain sequence. These data belong to a study of blood T cell repertoires in COVID-19. The overall study: COVID-19 samples collected from the United States, Italy and Spain covered acute and convalescent phases. The cDNA or gDNA used as material had been derived from T cells, B-cell-depleted T cells, or PBMCs.

Recruited during active infection, patients (from Seattle) were subsequently followed longitudinally. Trimming removed 5 bases from V and 5 bases from J; junction bases left unmatched: 6. Germline V gene data show CDR1 as SGHAT and CDR2 as FQNNGV. The CDR3 has 14 amino acids. Authors' data handling: From reference gene primer amplification, estimates of nucleated cell counts were derived. Assay used: immunoSEQ multiplex PCR; TCRdb lists only in-frame clones, some missing. V, J and clone size were drawn from that table, and D and trimming were deduced from the DNA. Of over 250,000 clones detected, approximately 90% appear once; the ten largest clones hold just under 6.5%.

This chain connects TRBV11-2 to TRBJ1-2; the match to TRBD1 covers 9 bases. Sequenced material: peripheral blood. This receptor was taken from a woman between 45 and 60 years old with COVID-19, enrolled during active disease. As DNA, the CDR3 is TGTGCCAGCAGCCGGGACAGGGTTCTTTATGGCTACACCTTC. Translated: CASSRDRVLYGYTF.